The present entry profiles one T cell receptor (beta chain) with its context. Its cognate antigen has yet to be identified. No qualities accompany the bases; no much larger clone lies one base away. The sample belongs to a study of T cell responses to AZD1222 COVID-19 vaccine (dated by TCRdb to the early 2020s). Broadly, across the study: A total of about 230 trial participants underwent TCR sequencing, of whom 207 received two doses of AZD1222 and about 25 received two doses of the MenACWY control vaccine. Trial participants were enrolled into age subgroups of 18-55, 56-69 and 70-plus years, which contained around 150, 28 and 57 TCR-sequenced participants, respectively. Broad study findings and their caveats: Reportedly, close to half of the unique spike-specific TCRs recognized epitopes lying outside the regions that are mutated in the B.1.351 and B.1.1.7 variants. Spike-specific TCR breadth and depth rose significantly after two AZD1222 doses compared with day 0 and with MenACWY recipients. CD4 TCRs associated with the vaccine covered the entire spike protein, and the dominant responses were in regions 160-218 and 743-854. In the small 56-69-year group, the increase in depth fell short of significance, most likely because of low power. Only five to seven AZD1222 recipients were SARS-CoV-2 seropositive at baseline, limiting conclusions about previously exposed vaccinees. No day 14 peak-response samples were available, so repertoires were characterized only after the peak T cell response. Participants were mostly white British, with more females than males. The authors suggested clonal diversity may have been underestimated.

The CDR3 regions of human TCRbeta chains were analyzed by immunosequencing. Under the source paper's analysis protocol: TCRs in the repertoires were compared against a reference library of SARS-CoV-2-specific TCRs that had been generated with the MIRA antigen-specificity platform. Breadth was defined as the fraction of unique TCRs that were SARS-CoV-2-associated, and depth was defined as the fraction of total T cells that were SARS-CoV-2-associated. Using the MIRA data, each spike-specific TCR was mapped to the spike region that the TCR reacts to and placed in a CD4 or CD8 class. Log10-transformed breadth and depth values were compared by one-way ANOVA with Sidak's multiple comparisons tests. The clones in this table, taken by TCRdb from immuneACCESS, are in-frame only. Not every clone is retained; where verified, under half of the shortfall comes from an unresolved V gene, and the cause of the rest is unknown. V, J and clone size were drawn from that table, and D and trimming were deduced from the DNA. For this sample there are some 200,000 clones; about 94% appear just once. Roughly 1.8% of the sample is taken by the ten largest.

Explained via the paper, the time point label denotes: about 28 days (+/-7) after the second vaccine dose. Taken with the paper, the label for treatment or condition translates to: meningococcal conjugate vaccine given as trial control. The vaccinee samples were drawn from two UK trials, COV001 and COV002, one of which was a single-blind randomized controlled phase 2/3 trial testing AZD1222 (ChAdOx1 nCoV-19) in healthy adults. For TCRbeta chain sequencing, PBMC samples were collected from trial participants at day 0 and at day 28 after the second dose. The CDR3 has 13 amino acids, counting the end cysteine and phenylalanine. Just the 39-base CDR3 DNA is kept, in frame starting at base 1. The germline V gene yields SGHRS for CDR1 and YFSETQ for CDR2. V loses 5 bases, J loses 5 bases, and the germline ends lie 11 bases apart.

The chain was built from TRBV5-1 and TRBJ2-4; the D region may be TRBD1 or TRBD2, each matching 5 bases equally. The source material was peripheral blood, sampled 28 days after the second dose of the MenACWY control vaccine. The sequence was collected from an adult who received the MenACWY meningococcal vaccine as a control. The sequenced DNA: TGCGCCAGCAGTGCAGGGCGGGAAAACATTCAGTACTTC. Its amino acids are CASSAGRENIQYF.